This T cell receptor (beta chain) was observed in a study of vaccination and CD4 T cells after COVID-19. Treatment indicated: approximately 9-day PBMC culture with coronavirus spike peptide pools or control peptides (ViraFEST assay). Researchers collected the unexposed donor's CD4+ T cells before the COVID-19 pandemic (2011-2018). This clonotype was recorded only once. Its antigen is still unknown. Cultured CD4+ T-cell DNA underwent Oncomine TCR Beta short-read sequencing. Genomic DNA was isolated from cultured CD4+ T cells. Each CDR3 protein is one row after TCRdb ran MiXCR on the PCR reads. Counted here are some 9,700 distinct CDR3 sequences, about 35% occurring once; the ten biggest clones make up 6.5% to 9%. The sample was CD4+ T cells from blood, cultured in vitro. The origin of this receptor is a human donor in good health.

CDR3 coding DNA: TGTGCCAGCTCACCACCGATCGGGACGGAGACCCAGTACTTC. Translating gives CASSPPIGTETQYF. The J gene is TRBJ2-5, the V gene TRBV18, with D perhaps matching TRBD1 or TRBD2 (5 bases each). The CDR3 is 14 amino acids. V was trimmed by 0 bases and J by 5 bases, leaving 10 bases between them. The germline gives CDR1 KGHSH, CDR2 LQKENI.